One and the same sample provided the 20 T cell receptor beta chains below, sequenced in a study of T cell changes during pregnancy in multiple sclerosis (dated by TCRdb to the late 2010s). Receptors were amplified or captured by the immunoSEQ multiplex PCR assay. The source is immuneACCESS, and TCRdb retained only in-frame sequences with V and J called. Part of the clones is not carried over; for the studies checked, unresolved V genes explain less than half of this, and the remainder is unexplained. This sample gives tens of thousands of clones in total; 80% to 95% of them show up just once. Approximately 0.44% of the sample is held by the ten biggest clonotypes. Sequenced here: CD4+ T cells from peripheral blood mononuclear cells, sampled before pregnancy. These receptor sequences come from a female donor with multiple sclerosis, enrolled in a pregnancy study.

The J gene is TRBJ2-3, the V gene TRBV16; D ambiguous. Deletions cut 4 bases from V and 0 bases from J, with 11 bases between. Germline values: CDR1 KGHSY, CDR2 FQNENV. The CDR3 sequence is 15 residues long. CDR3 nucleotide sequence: TGTGCCAGCAGCCTAAACGCACAGAGCACAGATACGCAGTATTTT. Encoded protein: CASSLNAQSTDTQYF.

The DNA of the CDR3 is TGTGCCAGCAGTGGGGGGTCCGGGAGCATTTACAATGAGCAGTTCTTC. Translating gives CASSGGSGSIYNEQFF. V usage is TRBV2 and J usage is TRBJ2-1; a possible D gene is TRBD2 (6 bases). Germline CDR1 and CDR2: SNHLY and FYNNEI. This CDR3 contains 16 residues. Trimming took 4 bases from V and 4 from J, leaving 17 bases between them.

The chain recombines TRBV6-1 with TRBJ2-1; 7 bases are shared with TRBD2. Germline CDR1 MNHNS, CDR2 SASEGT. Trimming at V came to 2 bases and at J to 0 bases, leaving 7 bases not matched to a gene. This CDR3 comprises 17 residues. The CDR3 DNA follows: TGTGCCAGCAGTGAAAGTGTCGGGGAGGGCTCCTACAATGAGCAGTTCTTC. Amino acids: CASSESVGEGSYNEQFF.

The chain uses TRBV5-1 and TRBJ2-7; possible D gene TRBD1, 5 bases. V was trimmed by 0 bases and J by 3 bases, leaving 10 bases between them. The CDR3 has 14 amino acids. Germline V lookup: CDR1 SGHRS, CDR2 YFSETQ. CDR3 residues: CASSLEGQFYEQYF. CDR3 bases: TGCGCCAGCAGCTTGGAGGGGCAGTTCTACGAGCAGTACTTC.

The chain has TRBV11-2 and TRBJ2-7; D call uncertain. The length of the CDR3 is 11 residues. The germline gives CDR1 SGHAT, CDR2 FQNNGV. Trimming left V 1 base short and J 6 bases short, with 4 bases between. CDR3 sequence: CASSLGPEQYF. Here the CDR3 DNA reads TGTGCCAGCAGCTTAGGGCCCGAGCAGTACTTC.

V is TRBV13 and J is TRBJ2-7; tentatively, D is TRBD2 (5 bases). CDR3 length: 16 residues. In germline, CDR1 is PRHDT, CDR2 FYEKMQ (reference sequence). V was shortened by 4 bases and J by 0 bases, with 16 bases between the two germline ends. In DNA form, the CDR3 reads TGTGCCAGCAGCTCGGGGTGGGCAACGAACTCCTACGAGCAGTACTTC. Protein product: CASSSGWATNSYEQYF.

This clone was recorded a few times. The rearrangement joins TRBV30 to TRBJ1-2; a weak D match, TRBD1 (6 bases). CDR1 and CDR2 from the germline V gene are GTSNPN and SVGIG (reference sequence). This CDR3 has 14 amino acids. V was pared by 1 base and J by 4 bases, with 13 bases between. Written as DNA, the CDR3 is TGTGCCTGGAGTGGGGACACCGGGTTCTATGGCTACACCTTC. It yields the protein CAWSGDTGFYGYTF.

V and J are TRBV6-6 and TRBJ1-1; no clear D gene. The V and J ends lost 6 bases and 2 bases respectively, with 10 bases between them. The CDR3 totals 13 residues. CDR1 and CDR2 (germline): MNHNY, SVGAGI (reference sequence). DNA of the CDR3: TGTGCCAGCAGAAACCGGGAAAACACTGAAGCTTTCTTT. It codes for CASRNRENTEAFF.

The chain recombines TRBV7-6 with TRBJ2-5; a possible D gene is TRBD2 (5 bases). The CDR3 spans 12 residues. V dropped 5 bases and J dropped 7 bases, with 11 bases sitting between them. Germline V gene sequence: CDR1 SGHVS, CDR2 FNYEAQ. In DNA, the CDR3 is TGTGCCAGCAGCCCCGGGATCGGGACCCAGTACTTC. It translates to CASSPGIGTQYF.

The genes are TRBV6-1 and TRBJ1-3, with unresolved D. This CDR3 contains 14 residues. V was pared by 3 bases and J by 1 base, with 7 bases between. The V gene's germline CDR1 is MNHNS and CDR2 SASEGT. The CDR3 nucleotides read TGTGCCAGCAGTGAGAGAGGGTCTGGAAACACCATATATTTT. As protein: CASSERGSGNTIYF.

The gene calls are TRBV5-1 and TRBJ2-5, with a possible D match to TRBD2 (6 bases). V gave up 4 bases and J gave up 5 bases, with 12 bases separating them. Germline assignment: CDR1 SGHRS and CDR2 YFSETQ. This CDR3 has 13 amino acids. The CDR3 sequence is CASSAGTGETQYF. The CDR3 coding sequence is TGCGCCAGCAGCGCCGGGACTGGGGAGACCCAGTACTTC.

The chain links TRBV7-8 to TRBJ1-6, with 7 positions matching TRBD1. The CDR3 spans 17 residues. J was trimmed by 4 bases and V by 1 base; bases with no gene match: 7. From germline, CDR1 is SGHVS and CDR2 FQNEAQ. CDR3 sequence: CASSLGGGAGYNSPLHF. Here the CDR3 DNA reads TGTGCCAGCAGCTTAGGAGGGGGCGCAGGGTATAATTCACCCCTCCACTTT.

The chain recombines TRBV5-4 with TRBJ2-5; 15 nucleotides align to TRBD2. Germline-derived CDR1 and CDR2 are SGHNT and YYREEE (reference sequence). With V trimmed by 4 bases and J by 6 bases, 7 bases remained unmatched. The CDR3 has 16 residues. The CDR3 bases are TGTGCCAGCAGCCCGTGGACTAGCGGGGGGGCGAAGACCCAGTACTTC. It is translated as CASSPWTSGGAKTQYF.

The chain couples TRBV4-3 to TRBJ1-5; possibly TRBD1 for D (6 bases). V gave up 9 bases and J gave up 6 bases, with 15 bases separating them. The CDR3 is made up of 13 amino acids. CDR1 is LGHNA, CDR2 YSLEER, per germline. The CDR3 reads CARGVGGPQPQHF. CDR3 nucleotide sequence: TGCGCCAGGGGGGTCGGGGGGCCTCAGCCCCAGCATTTT.

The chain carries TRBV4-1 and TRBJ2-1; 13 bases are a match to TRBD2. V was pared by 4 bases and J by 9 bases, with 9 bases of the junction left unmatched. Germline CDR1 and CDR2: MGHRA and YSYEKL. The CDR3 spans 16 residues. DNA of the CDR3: TGCGCCAGCAGCCCACTAGCGGGAGGGGGGATTACTGAGCAGTTCTTC. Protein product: CASSPLAGGGITEQFF.

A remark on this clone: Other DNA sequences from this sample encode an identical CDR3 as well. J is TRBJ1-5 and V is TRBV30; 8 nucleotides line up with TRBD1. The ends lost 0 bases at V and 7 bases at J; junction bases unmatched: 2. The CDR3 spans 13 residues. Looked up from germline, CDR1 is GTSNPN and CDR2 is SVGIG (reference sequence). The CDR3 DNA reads TGTGCCTGGAGTGTACAGGGGGGACAGCCCCAGCATTTT. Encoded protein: CAWSVQGGQPQHF.

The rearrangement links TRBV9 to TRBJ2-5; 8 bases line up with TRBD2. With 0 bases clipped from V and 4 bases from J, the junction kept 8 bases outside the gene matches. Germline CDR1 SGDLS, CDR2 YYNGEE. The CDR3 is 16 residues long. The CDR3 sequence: CASSVGVAGRIETQYF. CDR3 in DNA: TGTGCCAGCAGCGTAGGGGTAGCGGGAAGAATAGAGACCCAGTACTTC. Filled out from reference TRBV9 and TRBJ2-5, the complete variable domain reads DSGVTQTPKHLITATGQRVTLRCSPRSGDLSVYWYQQSLDQGLQFLIQYYNGEERAKGNILERFSAQQFPDLHSELNLSSLELGDSALYFCASSVGVAGRIETQYFGPGTRLLVL.

CDR3 in DNA: TGTGCCAGCAGCTTAAAAGGGGCTTATAATTCACCCCTCCACTTT. Translating it yields CASSLKGAYNSPLHF. The rearrangement links TRBV7-9 to TRBJ1-6; D perhaps matches TRBD1 (5 bases). From germline, CDR1 is SEHNR and CDR2 FQNEAQ (reference sequence). Deletions cut 2 bases from V and 4 bases from J, with 9 bases between. This CDR3 contains 15 residues.

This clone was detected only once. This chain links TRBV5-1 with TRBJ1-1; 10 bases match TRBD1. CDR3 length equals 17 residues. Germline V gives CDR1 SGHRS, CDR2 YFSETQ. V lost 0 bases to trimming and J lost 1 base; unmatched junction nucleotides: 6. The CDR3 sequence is CASSLDSRQGANTEAFF. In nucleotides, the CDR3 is TGCGCCAGCAGCTTGGATTCCCGACAGGGGGCGAACACTGAAGCTTTCTTT.

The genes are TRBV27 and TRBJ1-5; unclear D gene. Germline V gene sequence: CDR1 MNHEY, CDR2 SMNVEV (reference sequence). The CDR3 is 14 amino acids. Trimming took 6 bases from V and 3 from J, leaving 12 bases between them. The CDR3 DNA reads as TGTGCCAGCAGCTCGGGAGCCCACAATCAGCCCCAGCATTTT. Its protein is CASSSGAHNQPQHF.